This T cell receptor (beta chain) was observed in a study of T-cell reconstitution after alpha-beta-depleted transplantation in children (dated by TCRdb to 2015 to 2016). A note on the overall study: T-cell immune reconstitution after TCRalphabeta/CD19-depleted allogeneic hematopoietic cell transplantation in children was quantitatively tracked in the study by means of TCR repertoire profiling. Overall study results and their limits: About two months after transplant, the apparently early recovery of alphabetaT-cell counts reportedly depended on just several hundred clones that had expanded rapidly and came from non-depleted graft cells. In some patients, the high TCRbeta diversity seen at day 60 was put down to recipient T cells and intrathymic progenitors that had survived conditioning. Over the following months the frequencies of hyperexpanded clones went down, and after one year T-cell counts and TCRbeta diversity were mostly credited to newly produced T cells.

As to this clonotype: Its specific antigen is unknown. Per-nucleotide qualities are absent, and no much larger clonotype sits a single base away.

The treatment or condition label here, explained by the study, means: allogeneic hematopoietic cell transplantation with graft depleted of TCRalphabeta T cells and CD19 B cells. The transplant recipients were children given TCRalphabeta/CD19-depleted allogeneic hematopoietic cell grafts. The library was built by means of PCR. Data came from an Illumina HiSeq 2500. To normalize quantification of the TCRbeta repertoire, the TCR libraries were built with molecular barcoding that relied on unique molecular identifiers. The public reads were reanalyzed by TCRdb: fastp trimming at Q25, MiXCR alignment, in-frame beta chains only. Every distinct CDR3 protein forms one entry, paired with its most common genes and DNA. Here the sample has about 440,000 distinct CDR3 sequences; about 45% occur a single time. Under 35% of the sample is in the top ten clones. The CDR3 runs 14 amino acids, cysteine and phenylalanine included. Only the CDR3 part of the read is kept: 42 bases, read in frame from the first base. The junction shows trimming of 7 bases on V and 3 bases on J, plus 16 bases between the germline ends. In the germline V gene (reference sequence), CDR1 corresponds to LNHDA and CDR2 to SQIVND.

Specimen: PBMCs, collected before TCRalphabeta/CD19-depleted stem cell transplant. This clonotype originated in a girl aged 2-9 years with aplastic anemia, due to receive a stem cell transplant. In this chain, TRBV19 is recombined with TRBJ2-7; TRBD2 is a possible D gene, resting on 5 matching bases. The sequenced DNA: TGTGCCAGTATGGACTGGGGAGAGAGCTACGAGCAGTACTTC. It translates as CASMDWGESYEQYF.